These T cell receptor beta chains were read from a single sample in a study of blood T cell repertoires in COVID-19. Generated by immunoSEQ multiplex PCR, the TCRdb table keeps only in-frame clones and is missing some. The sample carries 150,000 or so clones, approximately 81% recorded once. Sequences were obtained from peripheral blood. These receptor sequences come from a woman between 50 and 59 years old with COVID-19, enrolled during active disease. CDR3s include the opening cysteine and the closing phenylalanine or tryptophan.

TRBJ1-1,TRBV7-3,CASSSGQGKAFF
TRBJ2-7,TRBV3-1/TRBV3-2,CASQSRGHEQYF
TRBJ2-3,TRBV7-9,CASSLASGGADTQYF
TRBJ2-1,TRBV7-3,CASSPGPSYNEQFF
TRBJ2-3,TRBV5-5,CASSLALGGSTDTQYF
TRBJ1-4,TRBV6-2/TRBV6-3,CASSLSDSREKLFF
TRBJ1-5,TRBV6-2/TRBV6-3,CASSRQGNQPQHF
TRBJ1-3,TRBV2,CASSQGLGGNTIYF
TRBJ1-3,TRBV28,CASSNSGNTIYF
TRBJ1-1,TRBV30,CAWRRQGMNTEAFF
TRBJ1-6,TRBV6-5,CASRGRAAENSPLHF
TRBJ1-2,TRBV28,CASRPAGQSNYGYTF
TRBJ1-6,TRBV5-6,CASSLDAGWDNSPLHF
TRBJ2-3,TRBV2,CASSEATGGYTDTQYF
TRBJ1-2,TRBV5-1,CASSLAGQGDGYTF
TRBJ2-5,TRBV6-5,CASSYNLAGGQETQYF
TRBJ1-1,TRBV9,CASSVEPKTEAFF
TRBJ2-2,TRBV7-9,CASSPDRGLVGELFF
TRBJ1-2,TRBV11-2,CASSFARDGYTF
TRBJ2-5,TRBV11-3,CASSLARTKQETQYF
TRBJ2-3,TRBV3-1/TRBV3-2,CASSQEAGGFITDTQYF
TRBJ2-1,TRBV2,CARGGGRGAYNEQFF
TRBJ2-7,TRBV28,CASSERDRFYEQYF
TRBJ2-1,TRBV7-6,CASSFSGGIGNEQFF